The source of this T cell receptor (beta chain) is a study of blood T cells in healthy people across ages. Isolating PBMCs gave at least 6 million of these cells per sample. Next came a second PCR, run for about 7 to 12 cycles, which used a sample-barcoded 5' primer along with a J-beta primer mix. MiXCR was run by TCRdb on the 5' RACE reads, yielding one entry per CDR3 protein. This table holds around 850,000 distinct CDR3 sequences, around 36% found once. Trimming removed 6 bases at V and 3 bases at J, with 17 bases between. This CDR3 is built from 15 residues. In germline, CDR1 is MNHNS, CDR2 SASEGT.

Sequenced sample: blood. V gene TRBV6-1 combines with J gene TRBJ1-2; tentative D call: TRBD1 (6 bases). This sequence was found in a young man in good health. CDR3 DNA sequence: TGTGCCAGCAGGGCAGGGGATTTACTTTACTATGGCTACACCTTC. Encoded protein: CASRAGDLLYYGYTF.